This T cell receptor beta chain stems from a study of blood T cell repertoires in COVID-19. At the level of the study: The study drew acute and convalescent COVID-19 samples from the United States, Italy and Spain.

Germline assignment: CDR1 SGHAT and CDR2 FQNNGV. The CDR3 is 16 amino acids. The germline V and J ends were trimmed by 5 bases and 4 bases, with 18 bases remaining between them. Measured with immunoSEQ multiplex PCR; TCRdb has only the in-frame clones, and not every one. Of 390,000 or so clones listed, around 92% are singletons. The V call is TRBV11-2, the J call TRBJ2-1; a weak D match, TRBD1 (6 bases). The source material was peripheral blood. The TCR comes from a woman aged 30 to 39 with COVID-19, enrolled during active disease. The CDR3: CASSGLQGALYNEQFF. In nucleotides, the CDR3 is TGTGCCAGCAGCGGATTACAGGGAGCCTTATACAATGAGCAGTTCTTC.